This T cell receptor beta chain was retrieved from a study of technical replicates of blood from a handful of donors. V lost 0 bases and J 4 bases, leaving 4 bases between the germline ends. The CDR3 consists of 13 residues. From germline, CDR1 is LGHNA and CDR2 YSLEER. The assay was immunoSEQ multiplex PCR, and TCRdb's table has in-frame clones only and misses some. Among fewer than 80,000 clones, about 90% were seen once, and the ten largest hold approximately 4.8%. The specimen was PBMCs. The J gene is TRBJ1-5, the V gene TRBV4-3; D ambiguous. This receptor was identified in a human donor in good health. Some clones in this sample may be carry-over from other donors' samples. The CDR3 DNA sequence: TGCGCCAGCAGCCAAGATCTGAATCAGCCCCAGCATTTT. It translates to CASSQDLNQPQHF.